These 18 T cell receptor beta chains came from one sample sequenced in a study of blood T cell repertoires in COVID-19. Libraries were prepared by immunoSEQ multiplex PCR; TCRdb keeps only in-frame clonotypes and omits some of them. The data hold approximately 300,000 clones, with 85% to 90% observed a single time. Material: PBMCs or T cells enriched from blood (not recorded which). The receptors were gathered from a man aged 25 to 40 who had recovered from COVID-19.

The CDR3 loop is CATRPDRAGANVLTF. The CDR3 DNA reads as TGTGCCACTCGTCCCGACAGGGCTGGGGCCAACGTCCTGACTTTC. The chain carries TRBV19 and TRBJ2-6; TRBD1 agrees at 7 bases. The CDR3 totals 15 residues. The V gene's germline CDR1 is LNHDA and CDR2 SQIVND (reference sequence). After removal of 10 bases from V and 2 bases from J, the junction contained 8 bases not matched to a gene.

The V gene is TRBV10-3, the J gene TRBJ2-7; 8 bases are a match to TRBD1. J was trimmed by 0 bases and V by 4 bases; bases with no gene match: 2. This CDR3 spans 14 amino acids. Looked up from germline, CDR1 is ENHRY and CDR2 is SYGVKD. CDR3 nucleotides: TGTGCCATCAGTGGACAGGGGTTCTCCTACGAGCAGTACTTC. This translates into CAISGQGFSYEQYF.

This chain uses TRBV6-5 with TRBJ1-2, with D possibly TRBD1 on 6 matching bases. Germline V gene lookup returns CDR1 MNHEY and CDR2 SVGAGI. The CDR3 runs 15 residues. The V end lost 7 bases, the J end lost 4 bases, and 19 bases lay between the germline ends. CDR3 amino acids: CASTLTGSIPYGYTF. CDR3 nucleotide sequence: TGTGCCAGCACCCTGACAGGCTCCATCCCCTATGGCTACACCTTC.

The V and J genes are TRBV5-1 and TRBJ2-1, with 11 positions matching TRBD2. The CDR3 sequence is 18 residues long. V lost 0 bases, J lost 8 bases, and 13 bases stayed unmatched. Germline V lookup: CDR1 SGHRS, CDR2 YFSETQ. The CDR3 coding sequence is TGCGCCAGCAGCTTGGCCATACTAGCGGGAGAAAATAATGATGAGCAGTTCTTC. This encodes CASSLAILAGENNDEQFF. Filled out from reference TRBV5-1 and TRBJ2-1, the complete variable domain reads KAGVTQTPRYLIKTRGQQVTLSCSPISGHRSVSWYQQTPGQGLQFLFEYFSETQRNKGNFPGRFSGRQFSNSRSEMNVSTLELGDSALYLCASSLAILAGENNDEQFFGPGTRLTVL.

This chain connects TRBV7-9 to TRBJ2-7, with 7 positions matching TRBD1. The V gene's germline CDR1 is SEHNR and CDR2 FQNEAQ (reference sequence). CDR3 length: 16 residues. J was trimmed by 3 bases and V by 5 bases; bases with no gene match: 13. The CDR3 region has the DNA TGTGCCAGCAGCCATCCGTTCCGGGACAGCGGCTACGAGCAGTACTTC. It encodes CASSHPFRDSGYEQYF.

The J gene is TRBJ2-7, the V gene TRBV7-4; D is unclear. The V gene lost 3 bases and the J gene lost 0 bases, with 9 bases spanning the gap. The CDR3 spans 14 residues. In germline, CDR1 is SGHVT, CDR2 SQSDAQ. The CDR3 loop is CASSFPEDSYEQYF. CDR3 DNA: TGTGCCAGCAGCTTTCCCGAGGACTCCTACGAGCAGTACTTC.

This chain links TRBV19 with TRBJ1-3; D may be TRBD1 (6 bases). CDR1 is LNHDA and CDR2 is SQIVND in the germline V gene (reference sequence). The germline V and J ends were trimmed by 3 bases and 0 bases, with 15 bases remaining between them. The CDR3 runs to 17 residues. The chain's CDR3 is CASSMTGPLFSGNTIYF. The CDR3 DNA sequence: TGTGCCAGTAGTATGACAGGTCCCTTGTTCTCTGGAAACACCATATATTTT.

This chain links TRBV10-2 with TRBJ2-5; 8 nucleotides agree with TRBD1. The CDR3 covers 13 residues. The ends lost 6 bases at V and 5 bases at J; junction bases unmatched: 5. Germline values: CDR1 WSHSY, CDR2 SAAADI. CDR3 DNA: TGCGCCAGCAGAGCGGACAGGGCGGAGACCCAGTACTTC. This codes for CASRADRAETQYF.

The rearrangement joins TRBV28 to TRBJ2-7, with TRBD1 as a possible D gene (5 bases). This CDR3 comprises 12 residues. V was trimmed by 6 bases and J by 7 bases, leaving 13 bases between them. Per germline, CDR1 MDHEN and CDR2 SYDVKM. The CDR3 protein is CASSPDRREQYF. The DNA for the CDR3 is TGTGCCAGCAGCCCCGACAGAAGAGAGCAGTACTTC.

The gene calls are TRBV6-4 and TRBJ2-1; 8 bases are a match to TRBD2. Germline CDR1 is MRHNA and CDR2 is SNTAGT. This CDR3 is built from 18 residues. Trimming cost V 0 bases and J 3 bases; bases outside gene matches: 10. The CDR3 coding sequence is TGTGCCAGCAGTGACTCTGTAGCGGGAACCGAAGGCTACAATGAGCAGTTCTTC. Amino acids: CASSDSVAGTEGYNEQFF.

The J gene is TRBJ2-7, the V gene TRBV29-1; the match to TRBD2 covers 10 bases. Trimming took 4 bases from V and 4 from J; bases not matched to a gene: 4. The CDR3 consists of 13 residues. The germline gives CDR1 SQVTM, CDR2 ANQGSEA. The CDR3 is CSVGLAGVYEQYF. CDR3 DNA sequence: TGCAGCGTTGGGCTAGCGGGAGTATACGAGCAGTACTTC.

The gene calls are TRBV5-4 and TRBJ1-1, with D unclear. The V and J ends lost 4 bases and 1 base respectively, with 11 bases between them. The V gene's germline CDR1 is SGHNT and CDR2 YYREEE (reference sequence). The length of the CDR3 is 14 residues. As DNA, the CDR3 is TGTGCCAGCAGCCGAAGGGAGACGAACACTGAAGCTTTCTTT. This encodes CASSRRETNTEAFF.

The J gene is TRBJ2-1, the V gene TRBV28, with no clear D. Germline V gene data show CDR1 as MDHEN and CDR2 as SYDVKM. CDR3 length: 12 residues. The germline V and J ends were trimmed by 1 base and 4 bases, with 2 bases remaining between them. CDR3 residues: CASSLSYNEQFF. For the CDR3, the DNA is TGTGCCAGCAGTTTATCTTACAATGAGCAGTTCTTC. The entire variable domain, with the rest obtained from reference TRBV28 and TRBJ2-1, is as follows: DVKVTQSSRYLVKRTGEKVFLECVQDMDHENMFWYRQDPGLGLRLIYFSYDVKMKEKGDIPEGYSVSREKKERFSLILESASTNQTSMYLCASSLSYNEQFFGPGTRLTVL.

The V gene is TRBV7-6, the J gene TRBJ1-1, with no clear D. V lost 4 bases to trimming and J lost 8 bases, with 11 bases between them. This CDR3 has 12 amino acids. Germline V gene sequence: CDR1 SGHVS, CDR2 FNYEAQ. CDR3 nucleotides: TGTGCCAGCAGCTCCGAGAAGTGGGAAGCTTTCTTT. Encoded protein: CASSSEKWEAFF. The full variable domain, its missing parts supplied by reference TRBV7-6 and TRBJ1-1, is GAGVSQSPRYKVTKRGQDVALRCDPISGHVSLYWYRQALGQGPEFLTYFNYEAQQDKSGLPNDRFSAERPEGSISTLTIQRTEQRDSAMYRCASSSEKWEAFFGQGTRLTVV.

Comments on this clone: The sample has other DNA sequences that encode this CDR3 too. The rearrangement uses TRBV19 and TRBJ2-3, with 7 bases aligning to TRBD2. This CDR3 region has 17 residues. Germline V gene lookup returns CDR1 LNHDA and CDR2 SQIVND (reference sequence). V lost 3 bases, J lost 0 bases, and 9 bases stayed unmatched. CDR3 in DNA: TGTGCCAGTAGTATTCGGGCCTCTAGCGGTAGCACAGATACGCAGTATTTT. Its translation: CASSIRASSGSTDTQYF. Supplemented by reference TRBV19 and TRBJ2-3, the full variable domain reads DGGITQSPKYLFRKEGQNVTLSCEQNLNHDAMYWYRQDPGQGLRLIYYSQIVNDFQKGDIAEGYSVSREKKESFPLTVTSAQKNPTAFYLCASSIRASSGSTDTQYFGPGTRLTVL.

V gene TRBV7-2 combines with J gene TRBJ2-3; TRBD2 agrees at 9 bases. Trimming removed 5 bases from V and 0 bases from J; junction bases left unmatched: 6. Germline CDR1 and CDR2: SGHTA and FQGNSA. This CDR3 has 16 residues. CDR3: CASSARLAESTDTQYF. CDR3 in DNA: TGTGCCAGCAGCGCCCGACTAGCGGAGAGCACAGATACGCAGTATTTT.

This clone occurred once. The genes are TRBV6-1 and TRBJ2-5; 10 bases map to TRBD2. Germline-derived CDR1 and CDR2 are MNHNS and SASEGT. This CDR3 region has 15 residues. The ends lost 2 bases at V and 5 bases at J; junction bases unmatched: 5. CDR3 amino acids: CASSELAGVGETQYF. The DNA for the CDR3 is TGTGCCAGCAGTGAACTAGCGGGAGTCGGCGAGACCCAGTACTTC.

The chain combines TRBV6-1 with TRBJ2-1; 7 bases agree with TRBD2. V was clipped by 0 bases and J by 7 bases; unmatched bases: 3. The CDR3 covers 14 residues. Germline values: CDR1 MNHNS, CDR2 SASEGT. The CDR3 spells CASSEAGGKNEQFF. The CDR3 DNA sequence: TGTGCCAGCAGTGAAGCGGGGGGGAAGAATGAGCAGTTCTTC.